These 25 T cell receptor beta chains share one sample of origin, sequenced in a study of control samples from healthy donors and cancer patients. TCRdb's copy holds only in-frame clones and misses some; the assay was immunoSEQ multiplex PCR. The table includes 350,000 to 450,000 clones, over 75% detected once. The specimen was PBMCs. The receptor source for this set is a man aged 40-55 years with head and neck cancer.

This clone was observed a single time. This chain connects TRBV9 to TRBJ2-5, with TRBD2 as a possible D gene (6 bases). Trimming removed 0 bases at V and 9 bases at J, with 18 bases between. The CDR3 runs 15 residues. Germline CDR1 is SGDLS and CDR2 is YYNGEE. The CDR3 loop reads CASSVAGALGDPQYF. In DNA, the CDR3 is TGTGCCAGCAGCGTAGCGGGAGCCTTAGGAGACCCCCAGTACTTC.

The genes are TRBV30 and TRBJ2-7; 11 bases are a match to TRBD2. Trimming took 1 base from V and 3 from J; bases not matched to a gene: 2. Germline loops: CDR1 GTSNPN, CDR2 SVGIG (reference sequence). The CDR3 has 14 amino acids. The CDR3 sequence: CAWSAGLADYEQYF. The CDR3 DNA is TGTGCCTGGAGTGCGGGACTAGCGGACTACGAGCAGTACTTC.

The chain links TRBV11-2 to TRBJ1-1, with 9 nucleotides matching TRBD1. The CDR3 is made up of 15 amino acids. J lost 3 bases, V lost 6 bases, and 8 bases had no gene match. Germline assignment: CDR1 SGHAT and CDR2 FQNNGV. The CDR3 is CASRRDRDRHTEAFF. In DNA form, the CDR3 reads TGTGCCAGCAGGAGGGACAGGGATCGACACACTGAAGCTTTCTTT.

The chain has TRBV29-1 and TRBJ2-7; D perhaps matches TRBD2 (7 bases). Germline CDR1 SQVTM, CDR2 ANQGSEA. V shed 5 bases and J shed 5 bases, with 22 bases lying between them. The CDR3 runs to 15 residues. CDR3 coding DNA: TGCAGCGTTCGACCCGGCGCGGAGGGGGGGGACGAGCAGTACTTC. Amino acids: CSVRPGAEGGDEQYF.

The V and J genes are TRBV2 and TRBJ2-1; D not certain. Per germline, CDR1 SNHLY and CDR2 FYNNEI. The CDR3 contains 15 residues. The V and J ends lost 3 bases and 0 bases respectively, with 9 bases between them. The CDR3: CASSDGVSSYNEQFF. In nucleotides, the CDR3 is TGTGCCAGCAGTGATGGGGTCAGCTCCTACAATGAGCAGTTCTTC.

The chain combines TRBV2 with TRBJ1-1; D is unresolved. This CDR3 spans 11 amino acids. Germline V gene lookup returns CDR1 SNHLY and CDR2 FYNNEI. V dropped 6 bases and J dropped 7 bases, with 9 bases sitting between them. DNA for the CDR3: TGTGCCAGCAGCTCCGCCGTTGAAGCTTTCTTT. Translation: CASSSAVEAFF.

This rearrangement joins TRBV3-1 (or the pseudogene TRBV3-2) to TRBJ1-5, with D unresolved. CDR1 is LGHDT, CDR2 YNNKEL, per germline (reference sequence). Trimming shortened V by 0 bases and J by 6 bases, and 6 bases separated the two germline ends. The CDR3 loop spans 13 amino acids. CDR3 sequence reads: CASSQDLFQPQHF. The CDR3 coding sequence is TGTGCCAGCAGCCAAGATCTCTTTCAGCCCCAGCATTTT.

The chain carries TRBV7-9 and TRBJ1-6; D ambiguous. This CDR3 has 14 amino acids. The V end was cut by 5 bases, the J end by 9 bases, with 14 bases between. CDR1 is SEHNR and CDR2 is FQNEAQ in the germline V gene (reference sequence). The CDR3 nucleotides read TGTGCCAGCAGCGAAATGGGCGGCTCTTCACCCCTCCACTTT. Translation: CASSEMGGSSPLHF.

This clone was recorded only once. This sequence joins TRBV18 and TRBJ2-5, with D perhaps matching TRBD2 (5 bases). Germline V CDR1 and CDR2: KGHSH, LQKENI. This CDR3 has 12 amino acids. The V gene lost 4 bases and the J gene lost 3 bases, with 6 bases spanning the gap. The CDR3 sequence: CASSQGEETQYF. As DNA, the CDR3 is TGTGCCAGCTCACAGGGAGAAGAGACCCAGTACTTC.

The rearrangement uses TRBV9 and TRBJ1-2; D is possibly TRBD1 (5 bases). Looked up from germline, CDR1 is SGDLS and CDR2 is YYNGEE. The ends were cut back, 3 bases at V and 6 bases at J, with 18 bases in the middle. CDR3 size: 15 residues. CDR3 sequence (DNA): TGTGCCAGCAGCGAGTCCCCGGCAGGGTACGATGGCTACACCTTC. It yields the protein CASSESPAGYDGYTF. The whole variable domain, filled in from reference TRBV9 and TRBJ1-2, reads DSGVTQTPKHLITATGQRVTLRCSPRSGDLSVYWYQQSLDQGLQFLIQYYNGEERAKGNILERFSAQQFPDLHSELNLSSLELGDSALYFCASSESPAGYDGYTFGSGTRLTVV.

The chain combines TRBV6-5 with TRBJ2-1; D is perhaps TRBD2 (5 bases). The CDR3 covers 15 residues. The germline V gene encodes CDR1 MNHEY and CDR2 SVGAGI. Trimming took off 4 bases at V and 10 bases at J, with 20 bases between the two ends. The CDR3 DNA sequence: TGTGCCAGCAGTTCCCGGGATTTGGTCGGTGAGGAGCAGTTCTTC. Its translation: CASSSRDLVGEEQFF.

The chain carries TRBV5-1 and TRBJ1-2; D is uncertain. There are 15 residues in the CDR3. CDR1 is SGHRS and CDR2 is YFSETQ in the germline V gene. V shed 0 bases and J shed 8 bases, with 17 bases lying between them. The CDR3 loop reads CASSLGGVGHPGYTF. The CDR3 DNA reads TGCGCCAGCAGCTTGGGGGGTGTGGGTCATCCCGGCTACACCTTC.

J is TRBJ1-2 and V is TRBV24-1, with D tentatively TRBD1 (6 bases). This CDR3 has 13 residues. Germline CDR1 reads KGHDR; CDR2 reads SFDVKD. V dropped 6 bases and J dropped 8 bases, with 15 bases sitting between them. DNA for the CDR3: TGTGCCACCAGTAGTTGGACAGATGAAGGCTACACCTTC. Translation: CATSSWTDEGYTF.

This clone was seen a few times. V is TRBV11-3 and J is TRBJ2-1; 8 bases are a match to TRBD2. CDR3 length equals 15 residues. V lost 3 bases and J lost 5; bases outside the gene matches: 6. CDR1 SGHNT and CDR2 YENEEA come from the germline V gene. CDR3 sequence (DNA): TGTGCCAGCAGCTTGGACGGACTAGCCGACAATGAGCAGTTCTTC. Translating it yields CASSLDGLADNEQFF.

The chain employs TRBV9 and TRBJ1-5; D is uncertain. This CDR3 contains 15 residues. CDR1 and CDR2 from the germline V gene are SGDLS and YYNGEE. Trimming cost V 2 bases and J 7 bases, with 16 bases left between them. The CDR3 protein is CASSVTSGPGQPQHF. Written as DNA, the CDR3 is TGTGCCAGCAGCGTCACCTCGGGCCCGGGGCAGCCCCAGCATTTT.

The chain couples TRBV19 to TRBJ2-1; D is perhaps TRBD2 (6 bases). The CDR3 runs to 15 residues. Between the trimmed V and J ends, which lost 3 bases and 6 bases, there was a span of 15 bases. Germline V gives CDR1 LNHDA, CDR2 SQIVND (reference sequence). The CDR3 nucleotides read TGTGCCAGTAGTATGACTCCCGGGACTCCCAATGAGCAGTTCTTC. Translation gives CASSMTPGTPNEQFF. Supplemented by reference TRBV19 and TRBJ2-1, the full variable domain reads DGGITQSPKYLFRKEGQNVTLSCEQNLNHDAMYWYRQDPGQGLRLIYYSQIVNDFQKGDIAEGYSVSREKKESFPLTVTSAQKNPTAFYLCASSMTPGTPNEQFFGPGTRLTVL.

The sample holds one count of this clone. The gene calls are TRBV5-4 and TRBJ2-1; D unresolved. V was clipped by 1 base and J by 0 bases, with 5 bases between them. This CDR3 is built from 14 residues. Germline CDR1 reads SGHNT; CDR2 reads YYREEE (reference sequence). The CDR3 loop reads CASSLPGSYNEQFF. CDR3 in DNA: TGTGCCAGCAGCTTGCCGGGCTCCTACAATGAGCAGTTCTTC.

V is TRBV9 and J is TRBJ2-7; tentatively, D is TRBD2 (6 bases). This CDR3 is built from 14 residues. The V end was cut by 0 bases, the J end by 4 bases, with 11 bases between. Germline values: CDR1 SGDLS, CDR2 YYNGEE. The CDR3 DNA is TGTGCCAGCAGCGTAGGTGAGGGAGGATACGAGCAGTACTTC. This sequence encodes CASSVGEGGYEQYF.

In this sample, this clone turned up once. This sequence joins TRBV3-1 (or the pseudogene TRBV3-2) and TRBJ2-7; 9 bases agree with TRBD1. CDR1 and CDR2 (germline): LGHDT, YNNKEL (reference sequence). J was trimmed by 5 bases and V by 4 bases; bases with no gene match: 9. This CDR3 has 15 residues. The CDR3 nucleotides read TGTGCCAGCAGCCCAACCGGGACAGGGATCCACGAGCAGTACTTC. It is translated as CASSPTGTGIHEQYF.

V and J are TRBV9 and TRBJ2-5; D is unclear. The germline gives CDR1 SGDLS, CDR2 YYNGEE. The CDR3 covers 15 residues. V dropped 3 bases and J dropped 0 bases, with 12 bases sitting between them. CDR3 nucleotide sequence: TGTGCCAGCAGCGGGAAGGGTAGGGACCAAGAGACCCAGTACTTC. Its protein is CASSGKGRDQETQYF.

The chain joins TRBV18 to TRBJ2-7; D unresolved. The CDR3 has 14 amino acids. Germline CDR1 is KGHSH and CDR2 is LQKENI. V was clipped by 3 bases and J by 2 bases, with 11 bases between them. CDR3 DNA: TGTGCCAGCTCACCTTACGGGTCAACCTACGAGCAGTACTTC. It translates to CASSPYGSTYEQYF.

The V gene is TRBV19, the J gene TRBJ2-3; a weak D match, TRBD1 (6 bases). The V and J ends lost 3 bases and 8 bases respectively, with 12 bases between them. From germline, CDR1 is LNHDA and CDR2 SQIVND (reference sequence). The CDR3 loop spans 13 amino acids. This CDR3 is CASSMTGSGTQYF. The CDR3 region has the DNA TGTGCCAGTAGTATGACAGGCAGCGGTACGCAGTATTTT.

The chain recombines TRBV5-6 with TRBJ1-1; no clear D gene. Trimming took 4 bases from V and 6 from J, leaving 28 bases between them. This CDR3 contains 18 residues. CDR1 is SGHDT, CDR2 YYEEEE, per germline. The DNA of the CDR3 is TGTGCCAGCAGCCTTCCCCCTGTGGGCCCGACCCCTTCCCCTGAAGCTTTCTTT. Translating gives CASSLPPVGPTPSPEAFF.

The CDR3 sequence: CASSVDENYGYTF. DNA of the CDR3: TGTGCCAGCAGCGTAGACGAAAACTATGGCTACACCTTC. This chain connects TRBV9 to TRBJ1-2; D is uncertain. Germline CDR1 is SGDLS and CDR2 is YYNGEE. The V gene lost 0 bases and the J gene lost 2 bases, with 5 bases spanning the gap. The CDR3 length is 13 residues.

The chain employs TRBV13 and TRBJ2-1, with D perhaps given as TRBD1 or TRBD2 (5 bases each). Germline V gives CDR1 PRHDT, CDR2 FYEKMQ (reference sequence). Between the trimmed V and J ends, which lost 3 bases and 4 bases, there was a span of 13 bases. The CDR3 runs 15 residues. CDR3 loop: CASSFGAASYNEQFF. The CDR3 coding sequence is TGTGCCAGCAGCTTCGGGGCTGCCTCTTACAATGAGCAGTTCTTC.